This passage covers 2 T cell receptor beta chains from one sample sequenced in a study of CXCR3-negative and CXCR3-positive naive CD8 T cells (dated by TCRdb to about 2019). Reads for this sample came from a NextSeq 550. The Human TCR Profiling Kit (MiLaboratory) was used to make UMI-labeled 5' RACE TRB cDNA libraries. Each CDR3 protein sequence appears as one entry after TCRdb reprocessed the reads, and no DNA is included. The sample's records list about 30,000 distinct CDR3 sequences. Together, the top ten hold approximately 10% of the sample. Sequencing input: memory CD8+ T cells from blood. In light of the paper, this sample's cell subset or site label describes: conventional CD8+ memory T cells (TMEM), sorted as controls. These receptors were collected from a human donor in good health. Some clones in this sample may be carry-over from other donors' samples.

The CDR3 protein is CASSLGGVGDTQYF. The chain is built from TRBV7-3 and TRBJ2-7; the TCRdb D gene call, TRBD1, has no DNA to confirm it. This CDR3 is built from 14 residues. Per the germline V gene, CDR1 is SGHTA and CDR2 is FQGTGA.

The chain has TRBV5-1 and TRBJ2-7; checking the TCRdb D call of TRBD1 is not possible without DNA. The length of the CDR3 is 13 residues. CDR1 is SGHRS, CDR2 YFSETQ, per germline. This CDR3 is CASSLGQNYEQYF.